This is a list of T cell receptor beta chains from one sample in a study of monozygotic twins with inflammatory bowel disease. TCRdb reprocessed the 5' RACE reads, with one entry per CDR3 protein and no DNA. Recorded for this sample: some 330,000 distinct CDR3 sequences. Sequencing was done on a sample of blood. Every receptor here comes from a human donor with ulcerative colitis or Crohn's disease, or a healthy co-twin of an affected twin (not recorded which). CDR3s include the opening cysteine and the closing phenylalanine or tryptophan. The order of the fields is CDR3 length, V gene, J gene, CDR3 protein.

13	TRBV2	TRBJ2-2	CASLARGTGELFF
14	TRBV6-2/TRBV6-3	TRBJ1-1	CASSDQGGNTEAFF
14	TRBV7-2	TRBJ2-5	CASRRDLKQETQYF
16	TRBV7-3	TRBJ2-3	CASSLVGTSPSDTQYF
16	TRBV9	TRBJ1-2	CASSAGYTGERGGYTF
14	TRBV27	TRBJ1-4	CASSFGRPNEKLFF
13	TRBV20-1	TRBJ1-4	CSARDGAVEKLFF
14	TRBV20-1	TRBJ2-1	CSARSGVPHNEQFF
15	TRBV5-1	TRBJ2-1	CASSLRLAGGYEQFF
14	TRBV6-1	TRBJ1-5	CASSPINRNQTQHF
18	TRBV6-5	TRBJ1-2	CASSYSPIRQGANYGYTF
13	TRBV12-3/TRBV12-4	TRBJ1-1	CASTSIRWGEAFF
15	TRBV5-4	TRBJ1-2	CASSPRSSEFYGYTF
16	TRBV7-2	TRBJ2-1	CASSSQGTTPYNEQFF
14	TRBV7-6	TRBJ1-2	CASGTSRRDYGYTF
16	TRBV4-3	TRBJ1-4	CASSQDHGAGGEKLFF
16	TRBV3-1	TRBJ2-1	CASSQDRSGGAYEQFF
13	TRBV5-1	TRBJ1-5	CASSLIVGQPQHF
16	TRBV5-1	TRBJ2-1	CASSISGQASYNEQFF
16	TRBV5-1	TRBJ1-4	CASSLAVGVSNEKLFF
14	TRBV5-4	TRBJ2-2	CASSLGWGAGELFF
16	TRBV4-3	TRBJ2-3	CASSQDLAGGQDTQYF
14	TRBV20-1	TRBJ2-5	CSARGGGSVETQYF
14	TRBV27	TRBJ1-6	CASSLGVANSPLHF
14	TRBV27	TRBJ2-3	CASSYHPSVHTQYF
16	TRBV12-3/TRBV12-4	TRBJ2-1	CASSSPGSSSYNEQFF
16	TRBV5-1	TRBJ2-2	CASSLWLAGAAGELFF
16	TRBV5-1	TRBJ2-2	CASNPAGGLDTGELFF
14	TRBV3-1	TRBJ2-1	CASSHLAGGGEQFF
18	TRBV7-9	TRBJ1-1	CASRPPTGGYFYGTEAFF
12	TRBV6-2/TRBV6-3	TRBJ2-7	CASRDRGFEQYF
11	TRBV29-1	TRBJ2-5	CSVEVEVAQYF
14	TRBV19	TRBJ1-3	CASSGPLSGNTIYF
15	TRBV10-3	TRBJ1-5	CAISESGINNQPQHF
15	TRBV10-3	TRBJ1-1	CAISEYNKGETEAFF
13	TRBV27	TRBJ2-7	CASSLDYRYEQYF
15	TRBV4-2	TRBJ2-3	CASSRTRAVTDTQYF
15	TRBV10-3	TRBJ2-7	CAISEGLATTYEQYF
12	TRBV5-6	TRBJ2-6	CASSSSAYLLTF
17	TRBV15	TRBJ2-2	CATSRLHRDRGRRELFF
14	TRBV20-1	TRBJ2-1	CSARGQTSYNEQFF
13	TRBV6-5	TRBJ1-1	CASSYREDREAFF
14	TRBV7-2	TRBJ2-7	CASSVPGQGYEQYF
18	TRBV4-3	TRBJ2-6	CASSQGNQGYSGANVLTF
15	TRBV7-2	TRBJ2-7	CASRPGTGGWYEQYF
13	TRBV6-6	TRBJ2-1	CASSYSTNNEQFF
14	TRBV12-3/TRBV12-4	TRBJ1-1	CASSLGRASKGAFF
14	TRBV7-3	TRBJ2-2	CASSRMGGIGELFF
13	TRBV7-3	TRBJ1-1	CASSRSRQAEAFF
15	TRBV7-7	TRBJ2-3	CASSRGLALADTQYF
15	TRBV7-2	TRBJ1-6	CASSLVGTGDSPLHF
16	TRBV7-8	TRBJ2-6	CASSARWGSGANVLTF
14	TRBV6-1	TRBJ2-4	CASRGFSSQRIQYF
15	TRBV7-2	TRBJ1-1	CASSSAGTLNTEAFF
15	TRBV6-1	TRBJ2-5	CASSGNRFSQETQYF